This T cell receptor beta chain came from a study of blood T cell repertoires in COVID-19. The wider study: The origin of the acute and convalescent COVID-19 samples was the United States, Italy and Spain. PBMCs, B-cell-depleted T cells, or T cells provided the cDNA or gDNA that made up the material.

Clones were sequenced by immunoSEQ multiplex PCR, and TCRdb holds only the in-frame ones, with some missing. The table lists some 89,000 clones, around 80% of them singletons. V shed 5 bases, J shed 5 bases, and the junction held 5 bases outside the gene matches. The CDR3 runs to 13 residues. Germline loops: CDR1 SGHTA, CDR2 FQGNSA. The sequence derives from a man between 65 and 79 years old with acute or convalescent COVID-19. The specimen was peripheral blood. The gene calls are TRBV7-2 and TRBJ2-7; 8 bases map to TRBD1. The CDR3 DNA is TGTGCCAGCAGCACGGACAGGGACCACGAGCAGTACGTC. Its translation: CASSTDRDHEQYV.